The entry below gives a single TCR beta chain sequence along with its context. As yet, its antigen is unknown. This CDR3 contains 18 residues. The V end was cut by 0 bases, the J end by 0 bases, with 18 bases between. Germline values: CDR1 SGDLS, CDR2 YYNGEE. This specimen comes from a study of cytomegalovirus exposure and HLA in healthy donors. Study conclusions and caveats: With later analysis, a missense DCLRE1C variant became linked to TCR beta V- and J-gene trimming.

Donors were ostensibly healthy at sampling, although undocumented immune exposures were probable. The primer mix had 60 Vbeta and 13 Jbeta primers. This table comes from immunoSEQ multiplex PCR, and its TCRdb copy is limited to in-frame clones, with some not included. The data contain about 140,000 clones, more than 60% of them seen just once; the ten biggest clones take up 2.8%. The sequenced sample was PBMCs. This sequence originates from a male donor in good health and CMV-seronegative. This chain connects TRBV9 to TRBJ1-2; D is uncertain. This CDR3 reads CASSVAPINRATNYGYTF. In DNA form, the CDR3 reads TGTGCCAGCAGCGTAGCCCCAATAAACAGAGCCACTAACTATGGCTACACCTTC.